This TCR beta chain was obtained from a study of metastatic and nonmetastatic thyroid tumors. Study information: Blood and tumor or nodule tissue repertoires from malignant and benign thyroid patients were compared.

As for this clone: Its antigen is not identified.

Until they underwent thyroid surgery, no patient had received any treatment. Trimming removed 3 bases at V and 7 bases at J, with 0 bases between. The CDR3 is 10 residues long. Germline V gene lookup returns CDR1 SEHNR and CDR2 FQNEAQ (reference sequence). Per the authors' pipeline: The distant-metastasis classifier for papillary thyroid cancer was built from CDR3 differences across clinicopathological groups. TCRdb re-called clones from the PCR reads using MiXCR. For this entry, the V and J calls and clone size follow TCRdb and not the study's own pipeline. Of tens of thousands of clones detected, 9% to 15% appear once; the ten largest clones hold approximately 6.2%. Findings and limits, study-wide: Malignant thyroid tumors reportedly had TCR beta diversity that was significantly higher than in benign nodules, in blood and tumor.

The chain is built from TRBV7-9 and TRBJ2-2; D ambiguous. The receptor's source is a male donor with papillary thyroid cancer or a benign thyroid nodule (not recorded which). Some clones in this sample may be carry-over from other donors' samples. The sequencing sample was made of blood. CDR3: CASSFGELFF. CDR3 in DNA: TGTGCCAGCAGCTTCGGGGAGCTGTTTTTT. The whole variable domain, filled in from reference TRBV7-9 and TRBJ2-2, reads DTGVSQNPRHKITKRGQNVTFRCDPISEHNRLYWYRQTLGQGPEFLTYFQNEAQLEKSRLLSDRFSAERPKGSFSTLEIQRTEQGDSAMYLCASSFGELFFGEGSRLTVL.